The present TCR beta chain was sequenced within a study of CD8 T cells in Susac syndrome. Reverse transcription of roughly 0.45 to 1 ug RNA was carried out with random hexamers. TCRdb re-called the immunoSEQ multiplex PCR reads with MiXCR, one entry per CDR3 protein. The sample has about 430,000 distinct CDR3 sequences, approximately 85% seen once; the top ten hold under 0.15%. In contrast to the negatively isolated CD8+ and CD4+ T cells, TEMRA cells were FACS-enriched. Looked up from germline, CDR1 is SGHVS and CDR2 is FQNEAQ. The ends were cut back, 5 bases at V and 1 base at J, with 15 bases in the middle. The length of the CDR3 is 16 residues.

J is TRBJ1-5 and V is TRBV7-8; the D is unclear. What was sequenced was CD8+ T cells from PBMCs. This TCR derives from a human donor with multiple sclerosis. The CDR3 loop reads CASSVESGWSNQPQHF. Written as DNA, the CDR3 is TGTGCCAGCAGCGTAGAATCGGGATGGAGCAATCAGCCCCAGCATTTT.